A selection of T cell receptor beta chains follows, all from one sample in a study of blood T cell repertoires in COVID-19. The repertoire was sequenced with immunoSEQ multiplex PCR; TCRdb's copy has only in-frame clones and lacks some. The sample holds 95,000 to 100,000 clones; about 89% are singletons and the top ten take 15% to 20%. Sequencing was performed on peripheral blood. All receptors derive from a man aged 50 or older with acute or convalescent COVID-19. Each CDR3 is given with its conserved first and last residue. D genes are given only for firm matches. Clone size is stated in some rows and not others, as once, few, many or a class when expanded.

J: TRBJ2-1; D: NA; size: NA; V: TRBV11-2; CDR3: CASSPGTFNEQFF; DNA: TGTGCCAGCAGCCCCGGGACATTCAATGAGCAGTTCTTC
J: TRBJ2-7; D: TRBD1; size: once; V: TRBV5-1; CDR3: CASRTGQGPGEQYF; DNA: TGCGCCAGCAGGACAGGACAGGGGCCCGGCGAGCAGTACTTC
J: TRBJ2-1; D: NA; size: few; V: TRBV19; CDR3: CASSIWGLEQFF; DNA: TGTGCCAGTAGTATTTGGGGGCTTGAGCAGTTCTTC
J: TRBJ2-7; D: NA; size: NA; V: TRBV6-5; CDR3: CASTLNSKQYF; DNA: TGTGCCAGCACCCTAAACAGTAAGCAGTACTTC
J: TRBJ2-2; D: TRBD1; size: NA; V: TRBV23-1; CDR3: CASSRQGADTGELFF; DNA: TGCGCCAGCAGTAGACAGGGGGCGGATACCGGGGAGCTGTTTTTT
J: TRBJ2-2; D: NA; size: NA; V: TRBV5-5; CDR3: CASSWRETGELFF; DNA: TGTGCCAGCAGCTGGCGGGAAACCGGGGAGCTGTTTTTT
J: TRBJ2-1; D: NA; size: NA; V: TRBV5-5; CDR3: CASIPRGDSGYNEQFF; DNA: TGTGCCAGCATCCCACGCGGGGACAGCGGGTACAATGAGCAGTTCTTC
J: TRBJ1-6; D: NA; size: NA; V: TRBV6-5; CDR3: CATAGPNNSPLHF; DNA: TGTGCCACAGCGGGGCCGAATAATTCACCCCTCCACTTT
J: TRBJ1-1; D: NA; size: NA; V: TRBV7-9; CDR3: CASSLLAGRDTEAFF; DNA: TGTGCCAGCAGCTTACTAGCGGGGCGAGACACTGAAGCTTTCTTT
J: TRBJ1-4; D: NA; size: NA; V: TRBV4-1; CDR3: CASSPGGTGEKLFF; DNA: TGCGCCAGCAGCCCCGGTGGTACGGGAGAAAAACTGTTTTTT
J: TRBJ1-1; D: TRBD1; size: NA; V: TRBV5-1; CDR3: CASSRGQGNTEAFF; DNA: TGCGCCAGCAGCCGGGGACAGGGAAACACTGAAGCTTTCTTT
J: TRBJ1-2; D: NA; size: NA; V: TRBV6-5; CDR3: CASRTEVGYGYTF; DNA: TGTGCCAGCCGGACAGAGGTTGGATATGGCTACACCTTC
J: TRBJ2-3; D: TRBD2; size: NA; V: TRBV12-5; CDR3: CASGPGVGSGRTSTDTQYF; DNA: TGTGCTAGTGGCCCGGGTGTTGGTAGCGGGCGTACTAGCACAGATACGCAGTATTTT
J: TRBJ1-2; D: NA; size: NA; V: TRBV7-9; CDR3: CASSSPIVLYGYTF; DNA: TGTGCCAGCAGCAGCCCGATAGTTCTCTATGGCTACACCTTC
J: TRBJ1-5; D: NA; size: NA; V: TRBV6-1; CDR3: CASSEAGGGHQPQHF; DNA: TGTGCCAGCAGTGAAGCTGGGGGGGGCCATCAGCCCCAGCATTTT
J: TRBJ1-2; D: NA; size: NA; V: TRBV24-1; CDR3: CATSDLRFDGYTF; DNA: TGTGCCACCAGTGATTTGCGGTTCGATGGCTACACCTTC
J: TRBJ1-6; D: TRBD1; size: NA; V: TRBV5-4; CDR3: CASNLRGLLNSPLHF; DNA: TGTGCCAGCAACCTCAGGGGGCTCCTAAATTCACCCCTCCACTTT
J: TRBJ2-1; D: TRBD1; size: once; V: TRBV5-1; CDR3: CASSSGQGAWNEQFF; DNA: TGCGCCAGCAGCTCTGGACAGGGGGCTTGGAATGAGCAGTTCTTC
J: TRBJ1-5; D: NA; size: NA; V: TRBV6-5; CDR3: CARGRGGQPQHF; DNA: TGTGCCAGGGGGAGGGGAGGGCAGCCCCAGCATTTT
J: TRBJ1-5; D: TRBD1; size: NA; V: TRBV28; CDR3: CASTLGQGFRQPQHF; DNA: TGTGCCAGCACCCTGGGACAGGGGTTTCGCCAGCCCCAGCATTTT
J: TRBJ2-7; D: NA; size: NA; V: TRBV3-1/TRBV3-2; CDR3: CASTLGYEQYF; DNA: TGTGCCAGCACCCTCGGCTACGAGCAGTACTTC
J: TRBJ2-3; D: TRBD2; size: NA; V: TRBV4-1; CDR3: CASSPRVISGGTDTQYF; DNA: TGCGCCAGCTCGCCGCGGGTGATCAGCGGGGGAACAGATACGCAGTATTTT
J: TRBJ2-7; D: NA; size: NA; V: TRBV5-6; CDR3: CASSSGGSAEQYF; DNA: TGTGCCAGCAGCTCTGGGGGGTCAGCCGAGCAGTACTTC
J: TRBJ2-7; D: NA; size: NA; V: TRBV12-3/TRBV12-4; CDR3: CASSLPGYEQYF; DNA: TGTGCCAGCAGTTTACCGGGCTACGAGCAGTACTTC
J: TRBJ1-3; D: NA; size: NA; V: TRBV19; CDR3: CASSRQPAGNTIYF; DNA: TGTGCCAGTAGTCGACAGCCCGCTGGAAACACCATATATTTT
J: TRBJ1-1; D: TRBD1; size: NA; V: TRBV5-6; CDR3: CASSPTGVAEAFF; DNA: TGTGCCAGCAGCCCTACAGGGGTGGCTGAAGCTTTCTTT
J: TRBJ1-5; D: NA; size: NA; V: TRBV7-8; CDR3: CASLPGAEGGQPQHF; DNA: TGTGCCAGTCTCCCCGGGGCGGAGGGAGGCCAGCCCCAGCATTTT
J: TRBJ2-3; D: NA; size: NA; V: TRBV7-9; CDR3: CASSLGGGGDTQYF; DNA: TGTGCCAGCAGCTTAGGCGGGGGCGGAGATACGCAGTATTTT
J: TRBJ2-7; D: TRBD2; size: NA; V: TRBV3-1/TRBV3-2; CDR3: CASSQSLAGGVEQYF; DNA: TGTGCCAGCAGCCAATCTCTAGCGGGGGGGGTCGAGCAGTACTTC
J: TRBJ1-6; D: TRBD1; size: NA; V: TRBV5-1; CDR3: CASSSDRGHSPLHF; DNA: TGCGCCAGCAGCTCCGACAGGGGGCATTCACCCCTCCACTTT
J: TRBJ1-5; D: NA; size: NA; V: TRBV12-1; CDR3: CASSLGAQHF; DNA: TGTGCCAGCAGCCTCGGGGCCCAGCATTTT
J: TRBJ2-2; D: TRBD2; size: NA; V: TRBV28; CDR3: CASCGGAGTGELFF; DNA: TGTGCCAGCTGCGGGGGGGCCGGCACCGGGGAGCTGTTTTTT
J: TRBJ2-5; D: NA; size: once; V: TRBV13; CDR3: CASSFRSRLETQYF; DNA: TGTGCCAGCAGCTTTAGGAGCCGCCTGGAGACCCAGTACTTC
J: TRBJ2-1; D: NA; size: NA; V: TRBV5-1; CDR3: CASSLAGGAYNEQFF; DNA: TGCGCCAGCAGCTTGGCGGGGGGCGCCTACAATGAGCAGTTCTTC
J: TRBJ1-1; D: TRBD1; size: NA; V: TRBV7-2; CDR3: CASSQGAHTEAFF; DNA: TGTGCCAGCAGCCAGGGGGCACACACTGAAGCTTTCTTT
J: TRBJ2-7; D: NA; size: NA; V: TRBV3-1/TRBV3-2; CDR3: CASSQAVSGPYEQYF; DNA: TGTGCCAGCAGCCAAGCAGTTAGCGGACCCTACGAGCAGTACTTC
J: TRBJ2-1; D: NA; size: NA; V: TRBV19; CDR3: CASSIFAGDYNEQFF; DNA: TGTGCCAGTAGTATATTTGCGGGCGATTACAATGAGCAGTTCTTC
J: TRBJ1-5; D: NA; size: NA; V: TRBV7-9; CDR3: CASSLGSVPNQPQHF; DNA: TGTGCCAGCAGCTTAGGTAGTGTCCCCAATCAGCCCCAGCATTTT
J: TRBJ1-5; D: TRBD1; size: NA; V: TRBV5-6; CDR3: CASSLQQGNSNQPQHF; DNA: TGTGCCAGCAGCCTACAACAGGGGAATAGCAATCAGCCCCAGCATTTT
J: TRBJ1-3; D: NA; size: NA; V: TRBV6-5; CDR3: CASMKTASGNTIYF; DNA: TGTGCCAGCATGAAGACAGCCTCTGGAAACACCATATATTTT
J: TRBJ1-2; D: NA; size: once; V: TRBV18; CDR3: CASSPYQGDPYGYTF; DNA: TGTGCCAGCTCACCCTACCAGGGCGACCCCTATGGCTACACCTTC
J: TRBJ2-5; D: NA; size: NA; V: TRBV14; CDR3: CASSQGPVETQYF; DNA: TGTGCCAGCAGTCAGGGGCCGGTGGAGACCCAGTACTTC
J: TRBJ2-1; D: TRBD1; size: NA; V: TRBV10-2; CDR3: CASSLGQRIDEQFF; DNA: TGCGCCAGCAGTTTGGGACAGAGAATCGATGAGCAGTTCTTC
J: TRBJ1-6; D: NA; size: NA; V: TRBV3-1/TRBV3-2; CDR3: CASSQDLVGAGVAHF; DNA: TGTGCCAGCAGCCAAGACTTGGTCGGAGCGGGGGTCGCCCACTTT
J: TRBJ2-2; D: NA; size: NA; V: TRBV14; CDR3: CASSQDMQGRELFF; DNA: TGTGCCAGCAGCCAAGATATGCAGGGGCGGGAGCTGTTTTTT
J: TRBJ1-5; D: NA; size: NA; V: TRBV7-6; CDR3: CASSPGLSNQPQHF; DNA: TGTGCCAGCAGCCCGGGTCTCAGCAATCAGCCCCAGCATTTT
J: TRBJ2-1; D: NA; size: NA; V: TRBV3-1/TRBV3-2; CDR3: CASSQDQYVNGQFF; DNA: TGTGCCAGCAGCCAAGATCAGTACGTTAATGGGCAGTTCTTC
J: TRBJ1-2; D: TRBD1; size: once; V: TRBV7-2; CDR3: CASSYTPGTVYGYTF; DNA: TGTGCCAGCAGCTATACCCCCGGGACAGTCTATGGCTACACCTTC
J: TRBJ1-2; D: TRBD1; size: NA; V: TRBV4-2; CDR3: CASSQYNRGNYGYTF; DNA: TGTGCCAGCAGCCAGTACAACAGGGGAAACTATGGCTACACCTTC
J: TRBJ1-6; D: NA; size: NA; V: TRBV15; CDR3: CATSLSSNNSPLHF; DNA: TGTGCCACCTCCTTATCGAGCAATAATTCACCCCTCCACTTT
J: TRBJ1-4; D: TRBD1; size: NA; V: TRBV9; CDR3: CASSPGTANNEKLFF; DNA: TGTGCCAGCAGCCCCGGGACAGCTAACAATGAAAAACTGTTTTTT